This T cell receptor (beta chain) was recovered during a study of beta chain features in type 1 diabetes (dated by TCRdb to the late 2010s). Turning to the overall study: No differences in mean age, gender distribution, total cell number or subset yield were found between patients and healthy donors. A total of some 100,000,000 sorted cells were examined across all samples, and a strong correlation was observed between cell number per subset and RNA yield. The study compared the TCRB repertoires of sorted circulating CD4+ T cell subsets in recently diagnosed type 1 diabetes patients with those in matched healthy donors. Regulatory and stem cell-like memory subsets were obtained from only 8 patients and roughly eight healthy donors, while naive and central memory subsets were obtained from all 28 donors. On the study overall, not on this receptor specifically: Patients with type 1 diabetes made fewer insertions and deleted more nucleotides at VDJ recombination sites, implying thymic rearrangement abnormalities. Naive, central memory and regulatory TCRB repertoires appeared more similar among patients than among healthy donors. Because small numbers of individuals were included in the HLA sub-analyses, any influence of HLA type on TCRB rearrangement was left unresolved. Sequencing cDNA rather than genomic DNA could over-represent highly expressing activated cells, although activation and CD3 levels did not differ between groups. Shorter templates might be favored by PCR, yet because patient and control samples were amplified and corrected together, any such skew would affect both groups equally. In all four CD4+ subsets, TCRB CDR3 length was moderately but significantly shorter in type 1 diabetes patients.

The CDR3 has 14 amino acids, counting the end cysteine and phenylalanine. Solely the CDR3 DNA is kept, with 42 bases framed from the first base. From V the trimming removes 7 bases and from J it removes 2 bases, while the gene matches leave 10 bases of the junction unaccounted for. Based on the germline V gene, the CDR1 and CDR2 sequences are SQVTM and ANQGSEA. Each donor gave one peripheral blood draw, averaging approximately 110 mL, which was collected into heparinised tubes. A BD FACSAria II was used to sort naive, central memory, regulatory and stem cell-like memory CD4+ T cells with a panel that included CD45RO, CCR7, CD25, CD127, CD95 and CD27. A purity above 95% was achieved for all sorted populations. PBMCs were isolated immediately by Lymphoprep density gradient centrifugation and stained directly without culture. So that batch effects would be minimized, each experiment stained and sorted samples in pairs, pairing one healthy donor with one patient.

The entire amount of isolated RNA was reverse transcribed using the High Capacity cDNA Reverse Transcription Kit, so the sequenced TCRB transcripts were expressed ones. Deep immunoSEQ sequencing was performed on naive, central memory and regulatory T cell samples, with an average of about 3.57 million total reads per sample. Sorted cells were lysed in RLT buffer, and RNA was extracted using DNase-treated RNeasy Micro or Mini kits according to cell number. Each cell subset was processed separately to prevent cross-contamination, with patient and healthy donor samples processed together. The immunoSEQ multiplex PCR was used to amplify TCRB sequences from cDNA, generating 87-bp fragments that spanned the CDR3 region. Sequencing of the amplicons was performed on the Illumina HiSeq platform. For the original study's pipeline: PCR bias was computationally corrected using synthetic template baselines, reads within Hamming distance 2 were collapsed, and singletons that could not be merged were discarded. By aligning reads against IMGT, V, D and J genes, CDR3 length, and insertions or deletions at six rearrangement sites were assigned. Clonotype counts were normalized to sorted cell number within each subset before computing true diversity and Gini coefficients with the tcR R package. Repertoire sharing was quantified using the overlap coefficient calculated on TCRB nucleotide sequences. As a proxy for the pre-selection repertoire, out-of-frame TCRB sequences from naive cells were analyzed. This is the immuneACCESS table as TCRdb keeps it, with only in-frame sequences that have V and J called. A part of the clones is gone; compared with another copy, unresolved V genes explain less than half, and the rest is unexplained. The D gene and trimming were derived from the DNA, and the V and J assignments and clone size from that table. The sample table records around 250,000 clones; about 71% of these occur just once. Of the sample, about 0.05% is held by the ten largest clones.

Notes on this clone: The antigen this receptor binds is unknown. The sample holds no much larger clone one base away, and base qualities are not on file.

Rearrangement joined TRBV29-1 to TRBJ2-7; 8 of the junction bases match TRBD1. This TCR was recovered from a man aged 25 to 40 in good health. The source material was naive CD4+ T cells from blood. In the paper's terms, the cell subset or site label means: true naive CD4+ T cells. CDR3 protein: CSAQGQVGAYEQYF. The bases are TGCAGCGCACAGGGACAGGTTGGCGCCTACGAGCAGTACTTC.